This TCR beta chain was profiled in a study of graft-versus-host responses after intestinal transplantation. Using immunoSEQ multiplex PCR, the repertoire was profiled, and TCRdb retains in-frame clones only, with some absent. The table includes just under 65,000 clones, around nine tenths detected once. The V gene's germline CDR1 is ENHRY and CDR2 SYGVKD. V dropped 5 bases and J dropped 8; count of bases not matched to a gene: 12. The CDR3 is made up of 15 amino acids. Points on this clone: Its cognate antigen is unknown.

General study findings and limits: Patients with graft-donor T cell macrochimerism had high graft-versus-host to host-versus-graft clonal ratios in allografts. Recipient-marrow GvH clones were detected, some having first appeared in ileum or blood. Early HvG declines after transplant were associated with peak circulating GvH clone levels.

J is TRBJ2-1 and V is TRBV10-3, with TRBD2 matching 7 bases. The clonotype originates from a human donor who was the organ donor for an intestinal transplant. The specimen comprised unstimulated CD8+ T cells sorted from spleen or lymph node cells, sampled before transplant. CDR3 coding DNA: TGTGCCATCAGTACAAGGCGCGGGAGTCACGATGAGCAGTTCTTC. This translates into CAISTRRGSHDEQFF.